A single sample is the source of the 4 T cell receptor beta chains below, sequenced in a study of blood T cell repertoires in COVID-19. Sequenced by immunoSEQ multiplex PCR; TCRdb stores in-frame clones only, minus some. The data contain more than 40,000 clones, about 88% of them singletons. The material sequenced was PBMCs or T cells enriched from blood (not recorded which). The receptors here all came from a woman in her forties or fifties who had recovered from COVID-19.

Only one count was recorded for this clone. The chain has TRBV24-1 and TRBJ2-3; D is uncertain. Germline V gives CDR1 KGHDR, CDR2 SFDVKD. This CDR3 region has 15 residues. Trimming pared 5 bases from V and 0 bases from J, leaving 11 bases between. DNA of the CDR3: TGTGCCACCAGTGCAGGCGTACTTAGCACAGATACGCAGTATTTT. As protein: CATSAGVLSTDTQYF.

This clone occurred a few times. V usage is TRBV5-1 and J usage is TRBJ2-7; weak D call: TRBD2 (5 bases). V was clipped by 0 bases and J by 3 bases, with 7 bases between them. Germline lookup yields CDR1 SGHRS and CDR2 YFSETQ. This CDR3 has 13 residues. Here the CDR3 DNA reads TGCGCCAGCAGCTTGGACCGGGGCTACGAGCAGTACTTC. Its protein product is CASSLDRGYEQYF.

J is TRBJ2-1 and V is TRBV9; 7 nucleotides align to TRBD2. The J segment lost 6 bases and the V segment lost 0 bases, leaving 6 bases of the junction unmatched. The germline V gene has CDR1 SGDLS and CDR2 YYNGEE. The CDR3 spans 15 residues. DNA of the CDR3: TGTGCCAGCAGCGTAGGCGCAGCGGGGTTCAATGAGCAGTTCTTC. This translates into CASSVGAAGFNEQFF.

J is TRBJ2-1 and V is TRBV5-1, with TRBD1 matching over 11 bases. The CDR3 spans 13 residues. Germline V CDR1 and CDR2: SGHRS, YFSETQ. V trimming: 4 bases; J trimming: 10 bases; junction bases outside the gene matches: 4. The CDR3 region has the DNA TGCGCCAGCAGCACCAGGACAGGGGGCGAGCAGTTCTTC. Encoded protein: CASSTRTGGEQFF.